These T cell receptor beta chains were read from a single sample in a study of response to subunit inactivated influenza vaccine. MiXCR, run by TCRdb on the RT-PCR reads, gives a single entry per CDR3 protein. The sample holds around 480,000 distinct CDR3 sequences; approximately 16% are singletons and the top ten take less than 4%. The sample here was CD4+ T cells sorted from PBMCs, taken 23 months after vaccination. The receptor source for this set is a man between 50 and 70 years old who received an inactivated influenza vaccine. The CDR3 runs from the conserved cysteine through the conserved F or W. D genes are given only for firm matches. Some rows have no size entry. The others give once, few or many, or a class for an expanded clone.

j_gene: TRBJ2-1
v_gene: TRBV9
d_gene: TRBD1
abundance: many
CDR3nt: TGTGCCAGCAGTCTAGGGACAGGGGTCTACAATGAGCAGTTCTTC
CDR3aa: CASSLGTGVYNEQFF

j_gene: TRBJ2-1
v_gene: TRBV28
d_gene: NA
abundance: NA
CDR3nt: TGTGCCAGCAGTCGCGACGGGGTGACGGGGAGTGAGCAGTTCTTC
CDR3aa: CASSRDGVTGSEQFF

j_gene: TRBJ2-7
v_gene: TRBV6-1
d_gene: NA
abundance: few
CDR3nt: TGTGCCAGCAGACCGGACCCGAAGGGCTTCTACGAGCAGTACTTC
CDR3aa: CASRPDPKGFYEQYF

j_gene: TRBJ1-6
v_gene: TRBV6-2/TRBV6-3
d_gene: NA
abundance: NA
CDR3nt: TGTGCCAGCAGTTACTCGGAGTACATCCGGGCCGATTCACCCCTCCACTTT
CDR3aa: CASSYSEYIRADSPLHF

j_gene: TRBJ2-2
v_gene: TRBV29-1
d_gene: TRBD2
abundance: many
CDR3nt: TGCAGCGTGGGGGACTACGCCGGGGAGCTGTTTTTT
CDR3aa: CSVGDYAGELFF

j_gene: TRBJ1-4
v_gene: TRBV6-6
d_gene: TRBD1
abundance: NA
CDR3nt: TGTGCCAGTCAACAGGGGAGTAATGAAAAACTGTTTTTT
CDR3aa: CASQQGSNEKLFF

j_gene: TRBJ2-3
v_gene: TRBV7-9
d_gene: NA
abundance: NA
CDR3nt: TGTGCACTCGACGGGGGACCGAGCACAGATACGCAGTATTTT
CDR3aa: CALDGGPSTDTQYF

j_gene: TRBJ2-5
v_gene: TRBV2
d_gene: NA
abundance: NA
CDR3nt: TGTGCCAGCAGTGAAGCGCTTGGCAGGGGGACCCAGTACTTC
CDR3aa: CASSEALGRGTQYF

j_gene: TRBJ2-1
v_gene: TRBV29-1
d_gene: NA
abundance: few
CDR3nt: TGCAGCGTACAACGACTGATCTCCTACAATGAGCAGTTCTTC
CDR3aa: CSVQRLISYNEQFF

j_gene: TRBJ1-1
v_gene: TRBV18
d_gene: NA
abundance: few
CDR3nt: TGTGCCAGCTCCCAGGTACTCCCGAACACTGAAGCTTTCTTT
CDR3aa: CASSQVLPNTEAFF

j_gene: TRBJ1-2
v_gene: TRBV29-1
d_gene: TRBD1
abundance: NA
CDR3nt: TGCAGCGCTCTAAACCGGGACAGGGGCCAAGCTAACTATGGCTACACCTTC
CDR3aa: CSALNRDRGQANYGYTF

j_gene: TRBJ2-7
v_gene: TRBV5-5
d_gene: NA
abundance: many
CDR3nt: TGTGCCAGCAGCCTAGGACAGATCTACGAGCAGTACTTC
CDR3aa: CASSLGQIYEQYF

j_gene: TRBJ2-7
v_gene: TRBV12-3/TRBV12-4
d_gene: NA
abundance: few
CDR3nt: TGTGCCAGCCAGACGGGGTTCTACGAGCAGTACTTC
CDR3aa: CASQTGFYEQYF

j_gene: TRBJ1-2
v_gene: TRBV19
d_gene: NA
abundance: NA
CDR3nt: TGTGCCAGTAGTATGTCTATCCTTCAGATCTATGGCTACACCTTC
CDR3aa: CASSMSILQIYGYTF

j_gene: TRBJ2-7
v_gene: TRBV6-4
d_gene: TRBD1
abundance: NA
CDR3nt: TGTGCCAGCAGGAAGAAGGGGGCCGACGAGCAGTACTTC
CDR3aa: CASRKKGADEQYF

j_gene: TRBJ1-2
v_gene: TRBV30
d_gene: NA
abundance: NA
CDR3nt: TGTGCCTGGAGACGGGGTGGTGGGTTCTCTAACTATGGCTACACCTTC
CDR3aa: CAWRRGGGFSNYGYTF

j_gene: TRBJ2-3
v_gene: TRBV7-9
d_gene: TRBD2
abundance: many
CDR3nt: TGTGCCAGCAGCTTGACTAGCGGTACAGATACGCAGTATTTT
CDR3aa: CASSLTSGTDTQYF

j_gene: TRBJ1-3
v_gene: TRBV4-2
d_gene: NA
abundance: many
CDR3nt: TGTGCCAGCAGCCAGCAGAGGGACTTAAGTTTT
CDR3aa: CASSQQRDLSF

j_gene: TRBJ2-1
v_gene: TRBV5-1
d_gene: TRBD2
abundance: NA
CDR3nt: TGCGCCAGCAGCTCTAGGACTAGCGGGGGGTCCCGCCCCTACAATGAGCAGTTCTTC
CDR3aa: CASSSRTSGGSRPYNEQFF

j_gene: TRBJ2-5
v_gene: TRBV29-1
d_gene: TRBD1
abundance: NA
CDR3nt: TGCAGCCCAAAACCAGGGGGCTTAGAAGAGACCCAGTACTTC
CDR3aa: CSPKPGGLEETQYF

j_gene: TRBJ2-2
v_gene: TRBV5-1
d_gene: NA
abundance: many
CDR3nt: TGCGCCAGCAGCTTGAAGGGAGGAACCGGGGAGCTGTTTTTT
CDR3aa: CASSLKGGTGELFF

j_gene: TRBJ2-5
v_gene: TRBV24-1
d_gene: NA
abundance: NA
CDR3nt: TGTGCCACCAGCGGGGTTGGGCAGTCAAAAAAAGAGACCCAGTACTTC
CDR3aa: CATSGVGQSKKETQYF

j_gene: TRBJ2-7
v_gene: TRBV10-3
d_gene: TRBD2
abundance: many
CDR3nt: TGTGCCATCAGTGAGATAAAGCGGGGGAGATACGAGCAGTACTTC
CDR3aa: CAISEIKRGRYEQYF

j_gene: TRBJ2-5
v_gene: TRBV20-1
d_gene: NA
abundance: NA
CDR3nt: TGCAGTGCCCCTCGGGGTGCGGACCTCCAAGAGACCCAGTACTTC
CDR3aa: CSAPRGADLQETQYF

j_gene: TRBJ2-1
v_gene: TRBV24-1
d_gene: NA
abundance: NA
CDR3nt: TGTGCCACCGCGGGACAAAGCTCCTACAATGAGCAGTTCTTC
CDR3aa: CATAGQSSYNEQFF

j_gene: TRBJ2-2
v_gene: TRBV11-2
d_gene: NA
abundance: NA
CDR3nt: TGTGCCAGCAGCGTCAGCAGGGAGGATACGGTGTTTTTT
CDR3aa: CASSVSREDTVFF

j_gene: TRBJ1-4
v_gene: TRBV18
d_gene: NA
abundance: few
CDR3nt: TGTGCCAGCTCACCGGGCCACGGCGGCGAAAAACTGTTTTTT
CDR3aa: CASSPGHGGEKLFF

j_gene: TRBJ2-5
v_gene: TRBV29-1
d_gene: TRBD1
abundance: NA
CDR3nt: TGCAGCGTTAACAGGGGGCGAGGACAAGAGACCCAGTACTTC
CDR3aa: CSVNRGRGQETQYF

j_gene: TRBJ2-5
v_gene: TRBV15
d_gene: TRBD2
abundance: NA
CDR3nt: TGTGCCACCAGCACTAAACTAGCGGGAGAGACCCAGTACTTC
CDR3aa: CATSTKLAGETQYF

j_gene: TRBJ2-1
v_gene: TRBV21-1
d_gene: NA
abundance: few
CDR3nt: TGTGCCAGCAGCAATGGGACAGGTATCTACAATGAGCAGTTCTTC
CDR3aa: CASSNGTGIYNEQFF

j_gene: TRBJ2-3
v_gene: TRBV4-2
d_gene: TRBD2
abundance: few
CDR3nt: TGTGCCAGCAGTCCACTAGCGGGGGGGACAGATACGCAGTATTTT
CDR3aa: CASSPLAGGTDTQYF

j_gene: TRBJ2-1
v_gene: TRBV12-3/TRBV12-4
d_gene: NA
abundance: few
CDR3nt: TGTGCCAGCAGAACCCCGGGTTCCAACAATGAGCAGTTCTTC
CDR3aa: CASRTPGSNNEQFF

j_gene: TRBJ2-1
v_gene: TRBV11-1
d_gene: NA
abundance: few
CDR3nt: TGTGCCAGCAGACAATACGAAGGGGCCCAACCCTACAATGAGCAGTTCTTC
CDR3aa: CASRQYEGAQPYNEQFF

j_gene: TRBJ2-1
v_gene: TRBV18
d_gene: TRBD2
abundance: NA
CDR3nt: TGTGCCAGCTCACCAGGGGGACTAGTGGTCTACAATGAGCAGTTCTTC
CDR3aa: CASSPGGLVVYNEQFF

j_gene: TRBJ2-7
v_gene: TRBV9
d_gene: TRBD2
abundance: few
CDR3nt: TGTGCCAGCAGCGTAACTAGCGGTCCCTACGAGCAGTACTTC
CDR3aa: CASSVTSGPYEQYF

j_gene: TRBJ2-1
v_gene: TRBV5-1
d_gene: TRBD2
abundance: NA
CDR3nt: TGCGCCAGCAGCTTGAATTTAGCGGGGGAAATTCAGTTCTTC
CDR3aa: CASSLNLAGEIQFF

j_gene: TRBJ2-2
v_gene: TRBV12-3/TRBV12-4
d_gene: NA
abundance: many
CDR3nt: TGTGCCAGCAGTCTTATAGCCTCGGGGATTGGCGGGGAGCTGTTTTTT
CDR3aa: CASSLIASGIGGELFF